This TCR beta chain appears in the sequencing data of a study of blood T cell repertoires in COVID-19. Study at large: Spain, Italy and the United States supplied samples that represented acute and convalescent COVID-19. T cells, B-cell-depleted T cells, or PBMCs supplied cDNA or gDNA.

As originally analysed: Scientists estimated how many nucleated cells there were by amplifying reference gene primers. TCRdb's copy holds only in-frame clones and misses some; the assay was immunoSEQ multiplex PCR. V, J and clone size reflect that table, while D and trimming were determined from the DNA. The sample has about 400,000 clones; about 83% are singletons. Germline V gene lookup returns CDR1 LNHDA and CDR2 SQIVND (reference sequence). The germline V and J ends were trimmed by 3 bases and 3 bases, with 11 bases remaining between them. The CDR3 has 14 residues. The clonotype comes from a woman between 45 and 65 years old who had recovered from COVID-19. The J gene is TRBJ1-2, the V gene TRBV19, with D unresolved. The sequencing sample was made of PBMCs or T cells enriched from blood (not recorded which). The CDR3 DNA is TGTGCCAGTAGTATTCAGGCAGCCTACTATGGCTACACCTTC. As protein: CASSIQAAYYGYTF. Complete variable domain (other parts from reference TRBV19 and TRBJ1-2): DGGITQSPKYLFRKEGQNVTLSCEQNLNHDAMYWYRQDPGQGLRLIYYSQIVNDFQKGDIAEGYSVSREKKESFPLTVTSAQKNPTAFYLCASSIQAAYYGYTFGSGTRLTVV.